The present entry profiles one T cell receptor (beta chain) with its context. The data were obtained in a study of type 1 and type 2 diabetes patients. This CDR3 region has 14 residues. Per germline, CDR1 WNHNN and CDR2 SYGVQD (reference sequence). PCR was run on genomic DNA. Multiplex PCR with 30 forward and 13 reverse primers amplified the TCR beta CDR3. One entry per CDR3 protein, called by TCRdb with MiXCR from the multiplex PCR reads. The sample includes about 250,000 distinct CDR3 sequences, roughly 50% of them seen just once. This TCR came from a man younger than 30 with type 2 diabetes. This chain joins TRBV10-1 and TRBJ2-5; TRBD2 matches at 9 bases. The DNA end lines up better with TRBJ2-1; the J call may be wrong. Sequencing was performed on peripheral blood mononuclear cells (PBMCs). The CDR3 region is CASSRGGASREQFF. CDR3 in DNA: TGCGCCAGCAGTCGCGGGGGGGCCTCGCGTGAGCAGTTCTTC.